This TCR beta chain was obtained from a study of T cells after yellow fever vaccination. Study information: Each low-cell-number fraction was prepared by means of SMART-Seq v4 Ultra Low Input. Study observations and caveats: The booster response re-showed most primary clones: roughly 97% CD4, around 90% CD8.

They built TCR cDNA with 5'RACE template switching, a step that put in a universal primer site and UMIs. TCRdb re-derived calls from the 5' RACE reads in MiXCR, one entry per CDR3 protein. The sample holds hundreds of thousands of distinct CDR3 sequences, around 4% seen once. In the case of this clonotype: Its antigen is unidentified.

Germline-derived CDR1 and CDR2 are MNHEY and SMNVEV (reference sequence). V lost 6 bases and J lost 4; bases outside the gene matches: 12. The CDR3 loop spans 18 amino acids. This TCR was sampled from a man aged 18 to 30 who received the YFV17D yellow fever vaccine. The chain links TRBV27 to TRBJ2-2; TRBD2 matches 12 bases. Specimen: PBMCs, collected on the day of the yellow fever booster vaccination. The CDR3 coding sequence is TGTGCCAGCAGCCATCGCCTAGCGGGGGGGCGGGGCACCGGGGAGCTGTTTTTT. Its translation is CASSHRLAGGRGTGELFF.